This T cell receptor (beta chain) was identified during a study of blood T cell repertoires in COVID-19. As for the study in general: COVID-19 samples collected from the United States, Italy and Spain covered acute and convalescent phases. The analysed material was cDNA or gDNA that came from T cells, B-cell-depleted T cells, or PBMCs.

The CDR3 contains 13 residues. Trimming took 4 bases from V and 6 from J, leaving 13 bases between them. The germline V gene encodes CDR1 SGHAT and CDR2 FQNNGV. Study processing details: For nucleated cells, counts were estimated from reference gene primer amplification. TCRdb keeps only in-frame clones here, not all; method: immunoSEQ multiplex PCR. From that table come the V and J calls and clone size; the DNA was used to work out D and trimming. Here the sample spans about 200,000 clones, approximately 80% being singletons. This clone was found once. This chain joins TRBV11-2 and TRBJ2-7; possible D gene TRBD2, 6 bases. What was sequenced was peripheral blood. This receptor was obtained from a human donor in a cohort sampled during active COVID-19. CDR3 region: CASSWGGGLEQYF. CDR3 DNA sequence: TGTGCCAGCAGCTGGGGTGGAGGGCTCGAGCAGTACTTC. Full variable domain (missing parts from reference TRBV11-2 and TRBJ2-7): EAGVAQSPRYKIIEKRQSVAFWCNPISGHATLYWYQQILGQGPKLLIQFQNNGVVDDSQLPKDRFSAERLKGVDSTLKIQPAKLEDSAVYLCASSWGGGLEQYFGPGTRLTVT.